This TCR beta chain derives from a study of shared clonotypes between healthy human individuals. Profiling relied on immunoSEQ multiplex PCR, and the TCRdb table lists in-frame clones only, not all of them. This table has roughly 1,600,000 clones, less than 99% appearing once. Material: naive CD4+ T cells sorted from blood. Subset of the sample: CD45RA+ positively selected. This sequence originates from a young man in good health.

The chain's CDR3 is CASSSWTGPSYNEQFF. The CDR3 DNA reads TGTGCCAGCAGTTCGTGGACAGGTCCTTCCTACAATGAGCAGTTCTTC. The chain carries TRBV6-5 and TRBJ2-1, with 7 bases that match TRBD1. Germline V gene sequence: CDR1 MNHEY, CDR2 SVGAGI. V shed 4 bases, J shed 1 base, and the junction held 7 bases outside the gene matches. This CDR3 comprises 16 residues.